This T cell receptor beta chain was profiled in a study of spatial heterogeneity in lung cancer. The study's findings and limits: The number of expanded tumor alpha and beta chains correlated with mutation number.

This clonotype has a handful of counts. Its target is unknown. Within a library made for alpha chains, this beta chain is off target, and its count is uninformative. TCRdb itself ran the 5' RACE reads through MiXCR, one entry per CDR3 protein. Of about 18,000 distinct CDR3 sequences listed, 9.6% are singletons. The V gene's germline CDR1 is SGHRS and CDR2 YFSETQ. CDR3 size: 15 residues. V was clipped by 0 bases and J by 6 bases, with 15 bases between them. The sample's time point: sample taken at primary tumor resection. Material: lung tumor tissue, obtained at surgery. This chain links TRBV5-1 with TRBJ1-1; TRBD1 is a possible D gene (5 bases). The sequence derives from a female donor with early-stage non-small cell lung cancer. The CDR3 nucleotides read TGCGCCAGCAGCTTGGCCATTGGGGCGGATGCTGAAGCTTTCTTT. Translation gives CASSLAIGADAEAFF. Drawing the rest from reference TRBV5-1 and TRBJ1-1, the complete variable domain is KAGVTQTPRYLIKTRGQQVTLSCSPISGHRSVSWYQQTPGQGLQFLFEYFSETQRNKGNFPGRFSGRQFSNSRSEMNVSTLELGDSALYLCASSLAIGADAEAFFGQGTRLTVV.